This TCR beta chain originates from a study of neurological immune-mediated disorders. Whole-study results and caveats: Patients with HTLV-1-associated myelopathy had the highest level of TCR clonal expansion, whereas patients with multiple sclerosis had the lowest level, falling beneath the level found in healthy controls.

This clonotype was counted many times. Its specificity is unknown. Over 190 million TCR-beta sequences from 15-18 subjects came out of each sequencing run. From the 5' RACE reads, TCRdb called clonotypes with MiXCR, one entry per CDR3 protein. This sample has roughly 20,000 distinct CDR3 sequences, with around 13% found just once. What was sequenced was CD4+ T cells from blood. This sequence originates from a woman aged 55-75 years with HTLV-1-associated myelopathy (HAM/TSP).

CDR3 nucleotide sequence: TGTGCCAGCAGTCCTCGGGGGGGAGAATCACCCCTCCACTTT. This codes for CASSPRGGESPLHF. V usage is TRBV2 and J usage is TRBJ1-6; D perhaps matches TRBD1 (5 bases). V gave up 5 bases and J gave up 10 bases, with 15 bases separating them. The CDR3 is 14 amino acids. CDR1 is SNHLY and CDR2 is FYNNEI in the germline V gene. Drawing the rest from reference TRBV2 and TRBJ1-6, the complete variable domain is EPEVTQTPSHQVTQMGQEVILRCVPISNHLYFYWYRQILGQKVEFLVSFYNNEISEKSEIFDDQFSVERPDGSNFTLKIRSTKLEDSAMYFCASSPRGGESPLHFGNGTRLTVT.